The 27 T cell receptor beta chains reported below all come from one sample, sequenced in a study of Graves' ophthalmopathy and Graves' hyperthyroidism. Amplification of TCR beta CDR3 regions used RNA transcripts. Scientists carried out first-round RT-PCR using HTBI primers and then a second-round multiplex PCR. Each CDR3 protein gets one entry after TCRdb re-called the multiplex PCR reads with MiXCR. The sample has about 380,000 distinct CDR3 sequences; roughly 15% are singletons. The sequencing input was peripheral blood. The receptors were gathered from a woman between 18 and 30 years old with stable Graves' hyperthyroidism.

This clonotype was observed many times. J is TRBJ1-5 and V is TRBV6-2 or TRBV6-3, with D perhaps matching TRBD1 (6 bases). Germline V CDR1 and CDR2: MNHEY, SVGEGT. The germline V and J ends were trimmed by 6 bases and 0 bases, with 9 bases remaining between them. The CDR3 is 14 residues long. For the CDR3, the DNA is TGTGCCAGCAGCCGGACAGTTAGCAATCAGCCCCAGCATTTT. This encodes CASSRTVSNQPQHF.

The sample holds many counts of this clonotype. This sequence joins TRBV7-3 and TRBJ1-1; D is ambiguous. Trimming took 1 base from V and 3 from J, leaving 9 bases between them. The CDR3 loop spans 14 amino acids. In germline, CDR1 is SGHTA, CDR2 FQGTGA. DNA of the CDR3: TGTGCCAGCAGCTTAAGAAGGGAGGACACTGAAGCTTTCTTT. It specifies CASSLRREDTEAFF.

This clonotype was recorded a few times. This rearrangement joins TRBV19 to TRBJ1-1; D perhaps matches TRBD1 (6 bases). Trimming removed 3 bases from V and 1 base from J, with 12 bases in between. In germline, CDR1 is LNHDA, CDR2 SQIVND (reference sequence). This CDR3 has 15 amino acids. CDR3 region: CASSMGRGANTEAFF. CDR3 nucleotide sequence: TGTGCCAGTAGTATGGGACGGGGGGCGAACACTGAAGCTTTCTTT.

This clonotype was observed at least ten times. This chain joins TRBV7-2 and TRBJ1-5, with 7 bases matching TRBD1. The ends lost 5 bases at V and 0 bases at J; junction bases unmatched: 4. Germline CDR1 is SGHTA and CDR2 is FQGNSA. The CDR3 totals 15 residues. The CDR3 is CASSATGVSNQPQHF. The CDR3 nucleotides read TGTGCCAGCAGCGCTACAGGGGTTAGCAATCAGCCCCAGCATTTT. The full variable domain, completed using reference TRBV7-2 and TRBJ1-5, is GAGVSQSPSNKVTEKGKDVELRCDPISGHTALYWYRQSLGQGLEFLIYFQGNSAPDKSGLPSDRFSAERTGGSVSTLTIQRTQQEDSAVYLCASSATGVSNQPQHFGDGTRLSIL.

The J gene is TRBJ2-2, the V gene TRBV20-1; 7 nucleotides line up with TRBD1. V dropped 7 bases and J dropped 5; count of bases not matched to a gene: 4. The germline CDR1 and CDR2 sequences are DFQATT and SNEGSKA (reference sequence). The CDR3 extends over 12 amino acids. The CDR3 sequence is CSVRQGTGELFF. CDR3 coding DNA: TGCAGTGTCCGACAGGGAACCGGGGAGCTGTTTTTT.

This clonotype was observed many times. The chain carries TRBV12-3 or TRBV12-4 and TRBJ2-7; 10 bases are shared with TRBD1. V lost 3 bases and J lost 2; bases outside the gene matches: 4. This CDR3 has 15 residues. CDR3 DNA: TGTGCCAGCAGTTTTAGTGACAGGGGGCCCTACGAGCAGTACTTC. Its translation is CASSFSDRGPYEQYF.

This clonotype has at least ten counts. The chain combines TRBV6-1 with TRBJ2-7; D is perhaps TRBD1 (7 bases). Germline values: CDR1 MNHNS, CDR2 SASEGT. With 7 bases removed from V and 4 bases from J, the gap between germline ends came to 20 bases. This CDR3 is 15 amino acids long. The CDR3 reads CASNPAGGPEYEQYF. CDR3 nucleotide sequence: TGTGCCAGCAATCCCGCAGGGGGGCCCGAGTACGAGCAGTACTTC.

This chain joins TRBV29-1 and TRBJ1-2, with D possibly being TRBD1 (5 bases). The ends were cut back, 5 bases at V and 7 bases at J, with 17 bases in the middle. Germline loops: CDR1 SQVTM, CDR2 ANQGSEA. CDR3 length: 13 residues. The CDR3 DNA reads TGCAGCGTTAGAGACAGCACACCTCGTGGCTACACCTTC. This encodes CSVRDSTPRGYTF.

This clonotype was recorded many times. The gene calls are TRBV7-2 and TRBJ2-5; the match to TRBD2 covers 9 bases. The germline gives CDR1 SGHTA, CDR2 FQGNSA. Trimming took 5 bases from V and 4 from J; bases not matched to a gene: 5. The CDR3 extends over 14 amino acids. The CDR3, as DNA: TGTGCCAGCAGCAGCAGCGGGGGGAGAGAGACCCAGTACTTC. It codes for CASSSSGGRETQYF.

Ten or more counts support this clonotype. The chain combines TRBV28 with TRBJ1-1, with a tentative D call TRBD1 (5 bases). Germline CDR1 reads MDHEN; CDR2 reads SYDVKM. This CDR3 is 12 amino acids long. The V gene lost 6 bases and the J gene lost 8 bases, with 13 bases spanning the gap. The CDR3: CASSVAGIEAFF. As DNA, the CDR3 is TGTGCCAGCAGCGTTGCAGGGATCGAAGCTTTCTTT.

This clonotype was detected ten times or more. The J gene is TRBJ2-7, the V gene TRBV12-3 or TRBV12-4; D may correspond to TRBD1 or TRBD2 (6 bases each). This CDR3 is built from 12 residues. V gave up 5 bases and J gave up 6 bases, with 11 bases separating them. The chain's CDR3 is CASSIQGGEQYF. The CDR3 DNA reads as TGTGCCAGCAGTATACAGGGAGGCGAGCAGTACTTC.

This chain uses TRBV12-3 or TRBV12-4 with TRBJ1-1; D is undetermined. CDR3 length: 15 residues. Trimming removed 7 bases at V and 2 bases at J, with 17 bases between. The CDR3 nucleotides are TGTGCCAGCACCCTCACGGCAGGAGATAACACTGAAGCTTTCTTT. Its translation is CASTLTAGDNTEAFF.

This clonotype occurred many times. In DNA form, the CDR3 reads TGTGCCAGCAGTGAAAGGGCAGATTTAGGGCAGCCCCAGCATTTT. It codes for CASSERADLGQPQHF. J is TRBJ1-5 and V is TRBV6-1; no reliable D call. Germline V CDR1 and CDR2: MNHNS, SASEGT. The CDR3 loop spans 15 amino acids. V was trimmed by 2 bases and J by 7 bases, leaving 15 bases between them.

CDR3: CASMGSGGQVYEQYF. The DNA for the CDR3 is TGTGCCAGCATGGGAAGCGGGGGGCAAGTCTACGAGCAGTACTTC. The chain joins TRBV6-1 to TRBJ2-7; TRBD2 agrees at 9 bases. The CDR3 spans 15 residues. CDR1 is MNHNS and CDR2 is SASEGT in the germline V gene. V lost 7 bases to trimming and J lost 3 bases; unmatched junction nucleotides: 10.

This clonotype showed up many times. The CDR3 sequence is CASNKGSGANTGELFF. For the CDR3, the DNA is TGTGCCAGTAACAAGGGGAGCGGCGCGAACACCGGGGAGCTGTTTTTT. This chain uses TRBV19 with TRBJ2-2, with D perhaps being TRBD1 or TRBD2 (5 bases each). This CDR3 contains 16 residues. Trimming stripped 7 bases from V and 0 bases from J, with 15 bases between. Germline CDR1 LNHDA, CDR2 SQIVND (reference sequence). Full variable domain (remainder filled in from reference TRBV19 and TRBJ2-2): DGGITQSPKYLFRKEGQNVTLSCEQNLNHDAMYWYRQDPGQGLRLIYYSQIVNDFQKGDIAEGYSVSREKKESFPLTVTSAQKNPTAFYLCASNKGSGANTGELFFGEGSRLTVL.

This clonotype was found a few times. V usage is TRBV19 and J usage is TRBJ1-5, with D possibly TRBD1 on 6 matching bases. The CDR3 is 14 residues long. CDR1 is LNHDA, CDR2 SQIVND, per germline (reference sequence). V lost 6 bases and J 7 bases, leaving 16 bases between the germline ends. In DNA form, the CDR3 reads TGTGCCAGTAGCCAACAGGGCCCTGCCCAGCCCCAGCATTTT. Amino acids: CASSQQGPAQPQHF.

This clonotype was detected ten times or more. V and J are TRBV10-3 and TRBJ2-7; possibly TRBD1 for D (5 bases). The CDR3 is 14 residues long. Trimming left V 7 bases short and J 4 bases short, with 17 bases between. Germline assignment: CDR1 ENHRY and CDR2 SYGVKD. The CDR3 sequence: CAINLQGASYEQYF. For the CDR3, the DNA is TGTGCCATCAACCTTCAAGGGGCTTCGTACGAGCAGTACTTC.

Ten or more counts support this clonotype. The chain's CDR3 is CSAIGGSNSPLHF. The CDR3 nucleotides read TGCAGTGCGATCGGGGGGTCAAATTCACCCCTCCACTTT. The rearrangement joins TRBV20-1 to TRBJ1-6, with D tentatively TRBD1 (5 bases). Per the germline V gene, CDR1 is DFQATT and CDR2 is SNEGSKA (reference sequence). V gave up 6 bases and J gave up 7 bases, with 13 bases separating them. The CDR3 runs to 13 residues.

This rearrangement joins TRBV13 to TRBJ2-2; D gene ambiguous. Germline loops: CDR1 PRHDT, CDR2 FYEKMQ (reference sequence). Trimming cost V 4 bases and J 2 bases, with 17 bases left between them. The CDR3 covers 17 residues. The CDR3 bases are TGTGCCAGCAGCTCCCGACCGACCACACCAAACACCGGGGAGCTGTTTTTT. This encodes CASSSRPTTPNTGELFF.

This clonotype was recorded many times. The gene calls are TRBV6-2 or TRBV6-3 and TRBJ1-1, with D hard to call. With 6 bases removed from V and 1 base from J, the gap between germline ends came to 9 bases. The germline V gene has CDR1 MNHEY and CDR2 SVGEGT. This CDR3 has 13 amino acids. The CDR3 coding sequence is TGTGCCAGCAGCCGTATCAAGAACACTGAAGCTTTCTTT. Translation: CASSRIKNTEAFF.

The chain recombines TRBV4-1 with TRBJ1-1, with D hard to call. The CDR3 runs 15 residues. The V gene lost 0 bases and the J gene lost 1 base, with 9 bases spanning the gap. The germline CDR1 and CDR2 sequences are MGHRA and YSYEKL. The chain's CDR3 is CASSQDLGGNTEAFF. The CDR3 DNA sequence: TGCGCCAGCAGCCAAGATTTGGGTGGGAACACTGAAGCTTTCTTT.

The chain employs TRBV6-2 or TRBV6-3 and TRBJ2-7, with 11 bases fitting TRBD1. The CDR3 totals 14 residues. Germline V gene lookup returns CDR1 MNHEY and CDR2 SVGEGT. J was trimmed by 3 bases and V by 9 bases; bases with no gene match: 7. The CDR3 here is CASVRTGGYYEQYF. The CDR3 DNA is TGTGCCAGTGTGAGGACAGGGGGCTACTACGAGCAGTACTTC.

This clonotype was counted ten times or more. This rearrangement joins TRBV4-1 to TRBJ2-7; no clear D. Germline-derived CDR1 and CDR2 are MGHRA and YSYEKL. Trimming took 2 bases from V and 0 from J, leaving 8 bases between them. This CDR3 spans 14 amino acids. The CDR3 is CASSQILFSYEQYF. The CDR3, as DNA: TGCGCCAGCAGCCAAATCCTCTTCTCCTACGAGCAGTACTTC.

This clonotype was seen at least ten times. V usage is TRBV7-8 and J usage is TRBJ1-1; D not certain. V gave up 5 bases and J gave up 5 bases, with 18 bases separating them. In germline, CDR1 is SGHVS, CDR2 FQNEAQ. This CDR3 has 15 residues. This CDR3 is CASSILQSRGTEAFF. The CDR3 bases are TGTGCCAGCAGCATCCTCCAATCCCGGGGAACTGAAGCTTTCTTT.

This clonotype was recorded many times. This chain links TRBV12-3 or TRBV12-4 with TRBJ1-1; D is perhaps TRBD1 (5 bases). This CDR3 has 12 amino acids. Trimming took off 5 bases at V and 11 bases at J, with 15 bases between the two ends. The CDR3 reads CASSPDRAVAFF. The CDR3 DNA reads as TGTGCCAGCAGTCCTGACAGAGCTGTGGCTTTCTTT.

This clonotype turned up a few times. This sequence joins TRBV28 and TRBJ1-2; TRBD1 is a possible D gene (5 bases). CDR1 is MDHEN and CDR2 is SYDVKM in the germline V gene. Between the trimmed V and J ends, which lost 1 base and 3 bases, there was a span of 9 bases. The CDR3 covers 14 residues. CDR3 bases: TGTGCCAGCAGTTTATCCTCCAGGGACTATGGCTACACCTTC. Translating it yields CASSLSSRDYGYTF.

This clonotype was counted many times. The genes are TRBV19 and TRBJ1-2; the D is unclear. CDR1 is LNHDA and CDR2 is SQIVND in the germline V gene (reference sequence). The CDR3 runs 13 residues. Trimming left V 10 bases short and J 2 bases short, with 14 bases between. The DNA for the CDR3 is TGTGCCACCAAGAAGGGCAGAAACTATGGCTACACCTTC. Protein: CATKKGRNYGYTF.